The 4 T cell receptor beta chains below come from one sample, sequenced in a study of CD8+CD57+ T cells in acquired aplastic anemia. The study profiled TCR beta VDJ and CDR3 using genomic DNA as template. TCRdb re-called the reads with MiXCR, one entry per CDR3 protein. The repertoire has 200,000 to 250,000 distinct CDR3 sequences, 34% of them found once; the top ten carry 1% to 1.3%. The specimen sequenced was sorted CD4+, CD8+, or CD8+CD57+ T cells (not recorded which) from PBMCs. The receptor source for this set is a human donor in good health, serving as a control.

This chain joins TRBV18 and TRBJ2-7; 7 bases are shared with TRBD1. The CDR3 has 12 amino acids. Germline values: CDR1 KGHSH, CDR2 LQKENI. The J segment lost 6 bases and the V segment lost 3 bases, leaving 2 bases of the junction unmatched. CDR3: CASSPGTVEQYF. The CDR3, as DNA: TGTGCCAGCTCACCCGGGACAGTCGAGCAGTACTTC.

This chain joins TRBV3-1 and TRBJ2-2; D uncertain. Trimming shortened V by 5 bases and J by 6 bases, and 13 bases separated the two germline ends. Per the germline V gene, CDR1 is LGHDT and CDR2 is YNNKEL (reference sequence). CDR3 length: 14 amino acids. CDR3 residues: CASSIGSGSGELFF. Written as DNA, the CDR3 is TGTGCCAGCAGCATAGGATCTGGGTCCGGGGAGCTGTTTTTT.

This clonotype was detected many times. The gene calls are TRBV7-9 and TRBJ2-5; tentatively, D is TRBD2 (6 bases). Trimming shortened V by 5 bases and J by 4 bases, and 20 bases separated the two germline ends. The CDR3 consists of 16 residues. Germline CDR1 and CDR2: SEHNR and FQNEAQ (reference sequence). The DNA of the CDR3 is TGTGCCAGCAGCCCCACCGGGACTGCGAATCTAGAGACCCAGTACTTC. This gives the protein CASSPTGTANLETQYF.

This clonotype was picked up a small number of times. The rearrangement uses TRBV5-1 and TRBJ1-1; no clear D. The CDR3 contains 14 residues. Trimming removed 1 base from V and 7 bases from J, with 14 bases in between. CDR1 is SGHRS, CDR2 YFSETQ, per germline. CDR3 protein: CASSLSRVPYEAFF. CDR3 DNA: TGCGCCAGCAGCTTGAGCCGGGTTCCCTATGAAGCTTTCTTT.